This entry is about one T cell receptor beta chain. The entry originates in a study of radiotherapy plus CTLA-4 blockade in lung cancer. The germline gives CDR1 MDHEN, CDR2 SYDVKM. CDR3 length: 11 amino acids. V gave up 6 bases and J gave up 5 bases, with 5 bases separating them. Enrolled patients, whose metastatic non-small-cell lung cancer was chemo-refractory, received focal radiation plus CTLA-4 blockade with ipilimumab. This table comes from immunoSEQ multiplex PCR, and its TCRdb copy is limited to in-frame clones, with some not included. Of approximately 94,000 clones listed, roughly 80% were seen once; the top ten hold about 25%.

The sample here was peripheral blood, taken from a patient treated with radiotherapy plus ipilimumab. The TCR sequence derives from a human donor with non-small cell lung cancer that progressed on radiotherapy plus ipilimumab. This rearrangement joins TRBV28 to TRBJ1-5; D remains ambiguous. The CDR3 DNA sequence: TGTGCCAGCAGCCAATATCAGCCCCAGCATTTT. This codes for CASSQYQPQHF.